This T cell receptor beta chain was recorded in a study of T cell responses to AZD1222 COVID-19 vaccine. Study observations and caveats: The donor cohort was predominantly white British with a female majority, and clonal diversity may have been underestimated. Breadth and depth of Spike-specific TCRs rose after two AZD1222 doses. Nearly half of spike-specific TCRs reportedly target variant regions that are unmutated in the B.1.351 and B.1.1.7 variants.

The CDR3 length is 12 residues. Trimming took 6 bases from V and 5 from J, leaving 11 bases between them. The germline CDR1 and CDR2 sequences are LNHDA and SQIVND (reference sequence). As to this clone: Its antigen is unknown.

The repertoire was sequenced with immunoSEQ multiplex PCR; TCRdb's copy has only in-frame clones and lacks some. The profile covers 85,000 to 100,000 clones, with roughly nine tenths appearing a single time and 8% to 8.5% taken by the ten largest. The source is an adult who received the AZD1222 COVID-19 vaccine. The sample was peripheral blood, taken 28 days after the second AZD1222 dose. The chain uses TRBV19 and TRBJ2-7, with a possible D match to TRBD1 (6 bases). The CDR3 here is CASSTQGHEQYF. The DNA of the CDR3 is TGTGCCAGTAGCACACAGGGCCACGAGCAGTACTTC.